These 3 T cell receptor beta chains were all obtained from the same sample, sequenced in a study of blood T cell repertoires in COVID-19 (TCRdb year 2020). Library preparation used the immunoSEQ multiplex PCR assay. TCRdb limited this immuneACCESS table to in-frame rearrangements with V and J called. A share of clones is missing; checked studies link under half to unresolved V genes, and the rest is unexplained. The sample yields 65,000 to 90,000 clones; 80% to 90% were counted once. Around 4.8% of the sample belongs to the ten largest clones. The sample was peripheral blood. The receptors were sampled from a woman older than 75 with active or convalescent COVID-19.

The chain has TRBV9 and TRBJ1-6, with 10 bases lining up with TRBD1. Germline V CDR1 and CDR2: SGDLS, YYNGEE. V was pared by 2 bases and J by 10 bases, with 6 bases of the junction left unmatched. The CDR3 extends over 15 amino acids. The CDR3: CASSVGQGVASPLHF. CDR3 coding DNA: TGTGCCAGCAGCGTTGGACAGGGGGTGGCCTCACCCCTCCACTTT.

This rearrangement joins TRBV6-1 to TRBJ2-1; D perhaps matches TRBD1 (5 bases). Trimming cost V 2 bases and J 8 bases, with 13 bases left between them. Germline lookup yields CDR1 MNHNS and CDR2 SASEGT. CDR3 length equals 14 residues. The CDR3 is CASSERGGSDEQFF. The CDR3 DNA reads TGTGCCAGCAGTGAAAGGGGCGGCAGTGATGAGCAGTTCTTC.

A single count supports this clone. The chain combines TRBV5-1 with TRBJ2-2, with 7 bases matching TRBD1. CDR3 length: 14 amino acids. Per germline, CDR1 SGHRS and CDR2 YFSETQ. The ends lost 5 bases at V and 6 bases at J; junction bases unmatched: 7. CDR3 in amino acids: CASRLTQGSGELFF. The CDR3 DNA follows: TGCGCCAGCAGATTGACACAGGGGTCCGGGGAGCTGTTTTTT.